This record covers a single T cell receptor beta chain. The data belong to a study of PD-1 blockade in classical Hodgkin lymphoma. Study as a whole: On a schedule of every 2 weeks, patients received nivolumab 3 mg/kg intravenously.

Documented time point: cycle 4 day 1 (C4D1), after six to seven weeks of nivolumab. Each patient experienced a relapse that followed autologous stem cell transplantation, and brentuximab vedotin exposure varied. Sequencing used immunoSEQ multiplex PCR; TCRdb keeps in-frame clones, though not all of them. The data show 85,000 to 90,000 clones, 90% seen once. Germline values: CDR1 GTSNPN, CDR2 SVGIG (reference sequence). This CDR3 comprises 13 residues. With V trimmed by 4 bases and J by 2 bases, 4 bases remained unmatched. The clonotype comes from a human donor with classical Hodgkin lymphoma. The sample consisted of peripheral blood mononuclear cells (PBMCs), taken before the fourth cycle of nivolumab. The gene calls are TRBV30 and TRBJ2-7; TRBD1 aligns across 8 bases. Here the CDR3 reads CAWTLQGAYEQYF. DNA for the CDR3: TGTGCCTGGACCCTACAGGGGGCCTACGAGCAGTACTTC.